The following is a T cell receptor beta chain sequence with its context. The specificity of this receptor is unknown. No qualities accompany the bases; no much larger clone lies one base away. CD8 naive samples were obtained by positive selection for CCR7 among CD45RO-negative cells, yielding a CD45RA+CCR7+ population from which TemRA cells were excluded. The donors were healthy, HIV-negative adults who had no recently reported acute infections or vaccinations. Every donor was a Caucasian adult living in Nashville, Tennessee, USA. Blood was collected by leukapheresis, and PBMCs were isolated by Ficoll-Histopaque density gradient centrifugation and then cryopreserved in liquid nitrogen vapor phase. Purity and quantity of every magnetically sorted T cell population were checked by analytical flow cytometry. Genomic DNA was isolated from each sorted fraction and quantified by UV absorbance on a Nanodrop 2000c.

The CDR3 holds 15 amino acids from the cysteine to the phenylalanine. Only the CDR3 DNA stays, 45 bases, in frame from base 1. Based on the germline V gene, the CDR1 and CDR2 sequences are LGHNA and YSLEER. V is shortened by 4 bases, J by 1 base, and the region joining them spans 13 bases. The data were obtained in a study of shared clonotypes between healthy human individuals (dated by TCRdb to 2019 to 2021). About the investigation overall: Three men and two women, aged 18 to 49 years, made up the cohort. The study deeply sequenced blood TCR repertoires of several healthy adults to estimate repertoire size and the extent of clonotype sharing between individuals. For each donor, CD4 naive and CD4 memory were each given three plates, CD8 naive was given two plates, and CD8 memory was given one plate. To increase sequencing depth and limit assay-specific biases, different laboratories used diverse techniques to prepare libraries and sequence TCR repertoires. Leukapheresis yielded between about 0.94 and 10 billion PBMCs per donor. Paper-wide results and their limitations: When a handful of donors were compared, the shared fraction of clonotypes was 5% to 6.5% for naive CD4, approximately 3.5% for naive CD8, 2.3% for memory CD4, and approximately 0.4% for memory CD8. Because the study included only a small number of donors, the genetic and exposure-history diversity represented was limited. Pairwise subsampling indicated that sequencing depth was expected to affect the degree of clonotype sharing among donors. Even with the large sequencing depth, rarefaction of the sorted-subset datasets indicated that sequencing was incomplete. Sampling was limited to blood, and TCR repertoires in tissue likely differ from TCR repertoires in blood. Estimated clonotype richness was generally larger for naive than for memory subsets. Higher generation probabilities were observed for clonotypes shared by all four sorted-subset donors than for non-shared clonotypes.

TCR CDR3 regions were amplified from genomic DNA by multiplex PCR using the deep immunoSEQ assay. For each cell subset, the extracted genomic DNA was distributed evenly across all wells of several immunoSEQ 96-well plates, and each plate served as one replicate. Each replicate PCR for sorted subsets received roughly 200 ng genomic DNA, equal to around 32,000 T cell genomes. The purified libraries were quantified using a Qubit 3.0 fluorometer, sized with a Bioanalyzer 2100, and then quantified again using the KAPA Library Quantification kit. A separate single-read 150-cycle Illumina NextSeq 550 flow cell was used to sequence each immunoSEQ 96-well plate. The paper's processing steps were these. Because the immunoSEQ output held only junctional sequences and lacked quality scores, the filtering could not match the filtering applied to full-length reads. Sequences were annotated with PyIR, a Python wrapper for IgBLAST v1.9, and V/J genes and CDR3 were assigned using IMGT germline references. Reads were removed for weak V/J assignments (E-value above 1e-6), missing CDR3, stop codons, out-of-frame junctions, or ambiguous translated residues. V3J clonotypes were defined as sequences sharing the same inferred V gene, J gene, and CDR3 amino acid sequence. Percentage overlap between repertoires was computed as shared unique clonotypes divided by the size of the smaller repertoire. Richness of each repertoire was evaluated using RTK rarefaction, the Chao1 estimator, and Recon v2.1 estimates of unobserved clonotypes. Generation probabilities were computed with OLGA for all TCRbeta clonotypes obtained by the gDNA method from a handful of donors. As stored in TCRdb, this immuneACCESS dataset retains in-frame rearrangements with V and J assigned. A fraction of the clones does not appear; measured against another copy, unresolved V genes explain less than half of the discrepancy, and the remainder lacks a known reason. The D gene and trimming were derived from the DNA, and the V and J assignments and clone size from that table. The sample table lists 1.5 million to 2.5 million clones, roughly 94% of them with a count of one. The top ten clones comprise approximately 1.2% of the sample.

The sequence derives from a man aged 18 to 29 in good health. The chain couples TRBV4-3 to TRBJ2-5; the D gene lacks a confident call. The sequencing input was naive CD8+ T cells sorted from blood. The label giving this sample's cell subset or site can be read as: CD45RA+CCR7+. The DNA sequence follows: TGCGCCAGCAGCCGGCTACTACAACCCCAAGAGACCCAGTACTTC. This sequence encodes CASSRLLQPQETQYF.